What follows are 21 T cell receptor beta chains derived from one specimen sequenced in a study of a mutant IDH1 vaccine in newly diagnosed glioma. Here immunoSEQ multiplex PCR was the method, and the copy in TCRdb shows in-frame clones only, minus some. This table holds 30,000 to 35,000 clones, 50% to 60% found once. Their antigens are not known. Regarding time point: week 5, during vaccination. The content of each vaccine dose was 300 ug of mutant IDH1 20-mer peptide, and topical imiquimod accompanied it. The specimen comprised PBMCs, sampled from a glioma patient whose treatment included an IDH1 peptide vaccine. The receptors derive from a woman aged 18-29 years with glioma.

V usage is TRBV13 and J usage is TRBJ2-1; no clear D. V lost 3 bases to trimming and J lost 16 bases, with 22 bases between them. Germline CDR1 reads PRHDT; CDR2 reads FYEKMQ (reference sequence). This CDR3 spans 14 amino acids. The CDR3 loop reads CASSFRTRNEMCFF. Written as DNA, the CDR3 is TGTGCCAGCAGCTTTCGGACGCGAAACGAGATGTGCTTCTTC.

This clone was seen only a few times. The chain joins TRBV7-9 to TRBJ1-2, with D tentatively TRBD1 (5 bases). The germline V gene has CDR1 SEHNR and CDR2 FQNEAQ (reference sequence). The V and J ends lost 2 bases and 8 bases respectively, with 12 bases between them. The CDR3 has 13 residues. The DNA for the CDR3 is TGTGCCAGCAGCTTATTTGGGGCACAGGGCTACACCTTC. Encoded protein: CASSLFGAQGYTF. Drawing the rest from reference TRBV7-9 and TRBJ1-2, the complete variable domain is DTGVSQNPRHKITKRGQNVTFRCDPISEHNRLYWYRQTLGQGPEFLTYFQNEAQLEKSRLLSDRFSAERPKGSFSTLEIQRTEQGDSAMYLCASSLFGAQGYTFGSGTRLTVV.

V is TRBV10-3 and J is TRBJ2-5; D may be TRBD2 (5 bases). Trimming removed 5 bases from V and 7 bases from J, with 11 bases in between. The CDR3 has 12 residues. The V gene's germline CDR1 is ENHRY and CDR2 SYGVKD. The CDR3 bases are TGTGCCATCAGTAACCCGGCGGGGACCCAGTACTTC. This sequence encodes CAISNPAGTQYF.

The chain links TRBV9 to TRBJ2-2; 7 bases match TRBD2. The J segment lost 2 bases and the V segment lost 3 bases, leaving 10 bases of the junction unmatched. Germline V CDR1 and CDR2: SGDLS, YYNGEE. This CDR3 comprises 17 residues. The CDR3 sequence: CASSETPGLPNTGELFF. CDR3 nucleotide sequence: TGTGCCAGCAGCGAGACCCCGGGACTACCCAACACCGGGGAGCTGTTTTTT.

The chain combines TRBV6-6 with TRBJ2-7; D gene ambiguous. V gave up 2 bases and J gave up 5 bases, with 10 bases separating them. Germline V CDR1 and CDR2: MNHNY, SVGAGI (reference sequence). The CDR3 is made up of 13 amino acids. The CDR3 sequence: CASSYDRDNEQYF. The DNA for the CDR3 is TGTGCCAGCAGTTACGATAGGGATAACGAGCAGTACTTC.

This clone was detected a few times. The chain has TRBV6-1 and TRBJ1-4, with D possibly matching TRBD1 (5 bases). The CDR3 runs 14 residues. Per the germline V gene, CDR1 is MNHNS and CDR2 is SASEGT. V lost 6 bases and J lost 3, with 11 bases in between. The CDR3 region is CASRPTASNEKLFF. CDR3 sequence (DNA): TGTGCCAGCAGACCGACAGCGTCTAATGAAAAACTGTTTTTT.

V usage is TRBV29-1 and J usage is TRBJ2-5; a weak D match, TRBD2 (6 bases). V lost 6 bases and J lost 2, with 13 bases in between. Germline V CDR1 and CDR2: SQVTM, ANQGSEA. The length of the CDR3 is 13 residues. CDR3 region: CSVDRLEQETQYF. CDR3 coding DNA: TGCAGCGTCGATCGACTAGAACAAGAGACCCAGTACTTC. The variable domain in full, completed from reference TRBV29-1 and TRBJ2-5, reads SAVISQKPSRDICQRGTSLTIQCQVDSQVTMMFWYRQQPGQSLTLIATANQGSEATYESGFVIDKFPISRPNLTFSTLTVSNMSPEDSSIYLCSVDRLEQETQYFGPGTRLLVL.

V gene TRBV19 combines with J gene TRBJ2-3, with D perhaps matching TRBD2 (5 bases). This CDR3 has 16 residues. Germline V lookup: CDR1 LNHDA, CDR2 SQIVND (reference sequence). The V end was cut by 1 base, the J end by 0 bases, with 11 bases between. The CDR3: CASSIGVSASTDTQYF. In DNA, the CDR3 is TGTGCCAGTAGTATAGGGGTTAGCGCGAGCACAGATACGCAGTATTTT.

The V and J genes are TRBV4-1 and TRBJ1-2, with 8 positions matching TRBD1. Germline loops: CDR1 MGHRA, CDR2 YSYEKL. V lost 4 bases to trimming and J lost 8 bases; unmatched junction nucleotides: 15. This CDR3 region has 16 residues. CDR3 in amino acids: CASSLRSDREVFGYTF. The CDR3 DNA follows: TGCGCCAGCAGCCTTCGCTCGGACAGGGAAGTCTTCGGCTACACCTTC.

This chain uses TRBV2 with TRBJ2-5; tentatively, D is TRBD1 (5 bases). The V gene lost 4 bases and the J gene lost 2 bases, with 8 bases spanning the gap. This CDR3 has 13 residues. CDR1 and CDR2 (germline): SNHLY, FYNNEI. CDR3 sequence: CASSGRQQETQYF. The CDR3, as DNA: TGTGCCAGCAGTGGTAGACAGCAAGAGACCCAGTACTTC.

The chain is built from TRBV5-1 and TRBJ1-6; no firm D call. V gave up 0 bases and J gave up 6 bases, with 10 bases separating them. Germline values: CDR1 SGHRS, CDR2 YFSETQ. This CDR3 has 15 amino acids. CDR3 amino acids: CASSLGLLINSPLHF. The CDR3 DNA reads TGCGCCAGCAGCTTGGGATTACTGATTAATTCACCCCTCCACTTT.

The V call is TRBV27, the J call TRBJ1-2; 11 bases align to TRBD1. The CDR3 sequence is 16 residues long. Germline CDR1 reads MNHEY; CDR2 reads SMNVEV (reference sequence). V lost 4 bases and J lost 4; bases outside the gene matches: 8. The DNA for the CDR3 is TGTGCCAGCAGTTGGTCTCGGGACAGGGGGATCTATGGCTACACCTTC. Translating it yields CASSWSRDRGIYGYTF.

This chain links TRBV6-5 with TRBJ1-1, with D uncertain. V lost 6 bases to trimming and J lost 1 base, with 6 bases between them. This CDR3 has 12 residues. Germline CDR1 and CDR2: MNHEY and SVGAGI. CDR3 protein: CASRQPNTEAFF. As DNA, the CDR3 is TGTGCCAGCAGGCAACCGAACACTGAAGCTTTCTTT.

J is TRBJ2-7 and V is TRBV7-2; D gene uncertain. V lost 5 bases and J 0 bases, leaving 8 bases between the germline ends. Per germline, CDR1 SGHTA and CDR2 FQGNSA. The CDR3 has 13 residues. The CDR3 DNA reads as TGTGCCAGCAGCCCCACCGGCTCCTACGAGCAGTACTTC. Its protein is CASSPTGSYEQYF.

This chain uses TRBV5-6 with TRBJ2-1; 12 positions agree with TRBD2. The V and J ends lost 2 bases and 8 bases, in that order; junction bases with no gene match: 5. Germline CDR1 SGHDT, CDR2 YYEEEE. The CDR3 length is 15 residues. The chain's CDR3 is CASSFRLAGAYEQFF. CDR3 DNA: TGTGCCAGCAGCTTTAGACTAGCGGGAGCCTATGAGCAGTTCTTC.

The rearrangement joins TRBV6-1 to TRBJ2-7; the D gene is possibly TRBD2 (7 bases). Germline V CDR1 and CDR2: MNHNS, SASEGT. Trimming removed 4 bases from V and 3 bases from J, with 13 bases in between. The CDR3 has 14 residues. The CDR3 is CASSVQGGGYEQYF. The CDR3 bases are TGTGCCAGCAGTGTGCAAGGGGGGGGCTACGAGCAGTACTTC.

J is TRBJ2-5 and V is TRBV27; the match to TRBD2 covers 10 bases. V was clipped by 4 bases and J by 1 base; unmatched bases: 6. Germline CDR1 and CDR2: MNHEY and SMNVEV (reference sequence). The CDR3 spans 16 residues. For the CDR3, the DNA is TGTGCCAGCAGTTCTTTAGCGGGAGGCCCCCAAGAGACCCAGTACTTC. It specifies CASSSLAGGPQETQYF.

The V call is TRBV11-2, the J call TRBJ1-2; no reliable D call. The CDR3 is 10 residues long. In germline, CDR1 is SGHAT, CDR2 FQNNGV. V dropped 8 bases and J dropped 4 bases, with 5 bases sitting between them. CDR3 nucleotide sequence: TGTGCCAGCGGAGGCTATGGCTACACCTTC. Translating it yields CASGGYGYTF. Full variable domain (missing parts from reference TRBV11-2 and TRBJ1-2): EAGVAQSPRYKIIEKRQSVAFWCNPISGHATLYWYQQILGQGPKLLIQFQNNGVVDDSQLPKDRFSAERLKGVDSTLKIQPAKLEDSAVYLCASGGYGYTFGSGTRLTVV.

J is TRBJ1-6 and V is TRBV19, with a possible D match to TRBD1 (5 bases). This CDR3 comprises 15 residues. V dropped 3 bases and J dropped 8 bases, with 14 bases sitting between them. Germline CDR1 is LNHDA and CDR2 is SQIVND (reference sequence). The CDR3 DNA reads TGTGCCAGTAGTATCGGGGCAGGGAAAGATTCACCCCTCCACTTT. Translating it yields CASSIGAGKDSPLHF.

This clone was detected only a few times. The chain has TRBV25-1 and TRBJ1-1; 7 nucleotides line up with TRBD1. The J segment lost 6 bases and the V segment lost 6 bases, leaving 16 bases of the junction unmatched. CDR3 length equals 16 residues. Germline V gene lookup returns CDR1 MGHDK and CDR2 SYGVNS. CDR3 sequence (DNA): TGTGCCAGCAGCGCCCTCAACTGGACAGGAATCTCTGAAGCTTTCTTT. It yields the protein CASSALNWTGISEAFF.

The V gene is TRBV5-4, the J gene TRBJ2-3; 9 nucleotides agree with TRBD2. This CDR3 is 14 amino acids long. Germline CDR1 SGHNT, CDR2 YYREEE (reference sequence). Germline trimming cut 3 bases from V and 3 bases from J; bases unmatched to any gene: 2. CDR3 sequence: CASSSGLATDTQYF. The CDR3 DNA sequence: TGTGCCAGCAGCTCTGGACTAGCGACAGATACGCAGTATTTT.